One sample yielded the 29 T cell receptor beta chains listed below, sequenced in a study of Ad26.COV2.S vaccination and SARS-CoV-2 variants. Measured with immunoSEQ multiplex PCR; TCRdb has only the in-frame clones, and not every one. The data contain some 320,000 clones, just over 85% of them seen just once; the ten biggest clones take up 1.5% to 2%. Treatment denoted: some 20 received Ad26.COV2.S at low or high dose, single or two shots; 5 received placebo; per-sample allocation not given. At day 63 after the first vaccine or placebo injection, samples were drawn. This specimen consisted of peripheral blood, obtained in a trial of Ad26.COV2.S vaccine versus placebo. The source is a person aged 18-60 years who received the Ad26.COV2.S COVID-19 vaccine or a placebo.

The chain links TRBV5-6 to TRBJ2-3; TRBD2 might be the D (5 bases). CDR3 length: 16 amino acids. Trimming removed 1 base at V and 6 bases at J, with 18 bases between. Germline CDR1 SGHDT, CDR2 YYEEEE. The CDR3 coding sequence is TGTGCCAGCAGCTTGCAAGCCGACCCAAAGCGGGATACGCAGTATTTT. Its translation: CASSLQADPKRDTQYF.

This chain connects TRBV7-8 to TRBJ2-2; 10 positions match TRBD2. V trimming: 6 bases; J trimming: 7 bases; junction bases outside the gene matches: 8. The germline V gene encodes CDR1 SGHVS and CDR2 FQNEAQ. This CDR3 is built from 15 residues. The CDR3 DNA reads TGTGCCAGCAGGACCGGGACTAGCGTTGGCGGGGAGCTGTTTTTT. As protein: CASRTGTSVGGELFF.

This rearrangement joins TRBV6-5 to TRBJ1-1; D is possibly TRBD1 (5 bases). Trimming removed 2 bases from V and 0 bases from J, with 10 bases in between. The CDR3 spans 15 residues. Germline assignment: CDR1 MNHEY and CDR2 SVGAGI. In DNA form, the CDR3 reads TGTGCCAGCAGTTACGGGGGGAGTATGAACACTGAAGCTTTCTTT. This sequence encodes CASSYGGSMNTEAFF.

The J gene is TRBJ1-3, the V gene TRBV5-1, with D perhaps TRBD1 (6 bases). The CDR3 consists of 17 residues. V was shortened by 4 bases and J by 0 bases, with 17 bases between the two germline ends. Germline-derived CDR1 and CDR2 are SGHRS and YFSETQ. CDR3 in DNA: TGCGCCAGCAGCATCTCCCCCGTGGGGGCCTCTGGAAACACCATATATTTT. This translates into CASSISPVGASGNTIYF.

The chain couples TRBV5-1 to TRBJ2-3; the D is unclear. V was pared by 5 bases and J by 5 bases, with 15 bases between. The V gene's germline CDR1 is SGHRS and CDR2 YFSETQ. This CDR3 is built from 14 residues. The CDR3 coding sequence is TGCGCCAGCAGGCATTACGAGGCCCGAGATACGCAGTATTTT. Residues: CASRHYEARDTQYF.

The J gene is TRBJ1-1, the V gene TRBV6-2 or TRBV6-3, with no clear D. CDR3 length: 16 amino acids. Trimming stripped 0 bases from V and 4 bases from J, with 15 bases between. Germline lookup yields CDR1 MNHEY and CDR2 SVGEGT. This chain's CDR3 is CASSYSGSPGRTEAFF. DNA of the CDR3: TGTGCCAGCAGTTACTCGGGGAGCCCCGGTCGCACTGAAGCTTTCTTT.

This CDR3 is CATSKIKLANEKLFF. As DNA, the CDR3 is TGTGCCACCAGCAAGATTAAACTCGCTAATGAAAAACTGTTTTTT. The chain joins TRBV15 to TRBJ1-4; no reliable D call. V lost 4 bases and J lost 3, with 12 bases in between. The germline CDR1 and CDR2 sequences are LNHNV and YYDKDF (reference sequence). The CDR3 extends over 15 amino acids.

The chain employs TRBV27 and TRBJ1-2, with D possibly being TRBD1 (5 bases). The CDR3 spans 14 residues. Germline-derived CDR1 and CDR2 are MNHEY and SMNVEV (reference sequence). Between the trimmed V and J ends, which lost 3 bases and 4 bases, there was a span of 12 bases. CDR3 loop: CASSLGGFPYGYTF. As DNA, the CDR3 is TGTGCCAGCAGTTTGGGGGGATTCCCCTATGGCTACACCTTC.

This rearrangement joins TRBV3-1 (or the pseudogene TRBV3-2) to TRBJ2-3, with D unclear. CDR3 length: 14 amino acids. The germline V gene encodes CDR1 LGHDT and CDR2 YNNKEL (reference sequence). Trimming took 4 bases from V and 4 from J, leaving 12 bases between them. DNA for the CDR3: TGTGCCAGCAGCCCTAATGCGTTTTCAGATACGCAGTATTTT. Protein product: CASSPNAFSDTQYF.

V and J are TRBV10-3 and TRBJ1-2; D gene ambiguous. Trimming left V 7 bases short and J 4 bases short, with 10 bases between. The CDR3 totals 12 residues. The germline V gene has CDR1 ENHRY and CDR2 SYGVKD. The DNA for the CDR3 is TGTGCCATCAATTTAGCTCCCTATGGCTACACCTTC. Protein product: CAINLAPYGYTF.

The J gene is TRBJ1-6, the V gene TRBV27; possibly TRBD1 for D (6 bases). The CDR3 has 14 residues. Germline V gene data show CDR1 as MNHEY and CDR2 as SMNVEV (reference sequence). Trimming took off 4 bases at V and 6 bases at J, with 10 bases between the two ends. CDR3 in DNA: TGTGCCAGCAGTTACAGGGTTCGTAATTCACCCCTCCACTTT. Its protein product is CASSYRVRNSPLHF.

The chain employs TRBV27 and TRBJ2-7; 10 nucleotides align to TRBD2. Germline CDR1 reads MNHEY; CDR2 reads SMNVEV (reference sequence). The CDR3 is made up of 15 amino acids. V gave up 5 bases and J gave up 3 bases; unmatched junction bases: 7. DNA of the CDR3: TGTGCCAGCAGTCCGCAGCGGGGGGGCCTCTACGAGCAGTACTTC. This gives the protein CASSPQRGGLYEQYF.

In nucleotides, the CDR3 is TGTGCCAGCAGCTCAAACACGGACAGAGGCTACACCTTC. Translation gives CASSSNTDRGYTF. The V call is TRBV7-2, the J call TRBJ1-2, with D maybe TRBD1 (6 bases). The V gene lost 4 bases and the J gene lost 8 bases, with 14 bases spanning the gap. Per the germline V gene, CDR1 is SGHTA and CDR2 is FQGNSA. The CDR3 is made up of 13 amino acids.

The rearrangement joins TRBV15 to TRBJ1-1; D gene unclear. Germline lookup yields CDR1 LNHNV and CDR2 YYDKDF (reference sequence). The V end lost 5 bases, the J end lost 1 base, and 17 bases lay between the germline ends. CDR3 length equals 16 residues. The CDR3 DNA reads TGTGCCACCAGCCGGGCGACATTTCGGGGGAACACTGAAGCTTTCTTT. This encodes CATSRATFRGNTEAFF. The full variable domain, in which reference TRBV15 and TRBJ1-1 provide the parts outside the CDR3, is DAMVIQNPRYQVTQFGKPVTLSCSQTLNHNVMYWYQQKSSQAPKLLFHYYDKDFNNEADTPDNFQSRRPNTSFCFLDIRSPGLGDTAMYLCATSRATFRGNTEAFFGQGTRLTVV.

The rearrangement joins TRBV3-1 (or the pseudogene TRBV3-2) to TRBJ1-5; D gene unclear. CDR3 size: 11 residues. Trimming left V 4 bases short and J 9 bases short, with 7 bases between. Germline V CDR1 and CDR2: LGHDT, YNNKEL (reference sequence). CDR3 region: CASSRVGPQHF. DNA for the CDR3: TGTGCCAGCAGCCGAGTGGGGCCCCAGCATTTT.

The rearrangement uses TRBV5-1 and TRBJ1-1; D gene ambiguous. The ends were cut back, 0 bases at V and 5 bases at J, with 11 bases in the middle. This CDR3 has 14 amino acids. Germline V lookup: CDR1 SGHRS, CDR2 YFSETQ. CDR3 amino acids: CASSLGTPGTEAFF. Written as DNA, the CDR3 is TGCGCCAGCAGCTTGGGGACTCCGGGAACTGAAGCTTTCTTT.

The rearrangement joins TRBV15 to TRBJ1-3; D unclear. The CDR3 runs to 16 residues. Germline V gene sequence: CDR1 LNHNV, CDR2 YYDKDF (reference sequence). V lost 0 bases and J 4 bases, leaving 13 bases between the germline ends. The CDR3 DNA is TGTGCCACCAGCAGAGATCTCGGGGTACCCGGAAACACCATATATTTT. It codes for CATSRDLGVPGNTIYF.

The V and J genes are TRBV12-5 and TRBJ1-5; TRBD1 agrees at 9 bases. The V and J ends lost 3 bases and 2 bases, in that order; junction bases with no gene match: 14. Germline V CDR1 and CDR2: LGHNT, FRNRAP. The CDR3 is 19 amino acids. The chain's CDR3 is CASGFTGTGKGDRNQPQHF. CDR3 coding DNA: TGTGCTAGTGGTTTCACCGGGACAGGGAAAGGAGATCGCAATCAGCCCCAGCATTTT.

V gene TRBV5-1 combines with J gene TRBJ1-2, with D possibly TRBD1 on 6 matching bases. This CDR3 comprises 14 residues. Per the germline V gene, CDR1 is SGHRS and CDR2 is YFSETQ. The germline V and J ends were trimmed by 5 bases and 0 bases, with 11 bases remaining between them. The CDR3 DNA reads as TGCGCCAGCAGTCGACAGGAAGCTAACTATGGCTACACCTTC. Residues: CASSRQEANYGYTF.

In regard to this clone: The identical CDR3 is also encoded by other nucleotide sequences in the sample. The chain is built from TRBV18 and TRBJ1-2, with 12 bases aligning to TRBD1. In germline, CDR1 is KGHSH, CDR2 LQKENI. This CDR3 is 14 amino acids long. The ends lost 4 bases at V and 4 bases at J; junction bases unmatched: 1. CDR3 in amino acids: CASSQGQGAYGYTF. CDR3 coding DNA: TGTGCCAGCTCACAGGGACAGGGGGCCTATGGCTACACCTTC.

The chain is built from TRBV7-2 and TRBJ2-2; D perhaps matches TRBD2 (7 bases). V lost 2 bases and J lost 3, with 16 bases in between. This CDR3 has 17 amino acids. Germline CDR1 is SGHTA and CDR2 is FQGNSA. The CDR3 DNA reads TGTGCCAGCAGCTTACCAGCCCGCGGGGGCTACACCGGGGAGCTGTTTTTT. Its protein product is CASSLPARGGYTGELFF.

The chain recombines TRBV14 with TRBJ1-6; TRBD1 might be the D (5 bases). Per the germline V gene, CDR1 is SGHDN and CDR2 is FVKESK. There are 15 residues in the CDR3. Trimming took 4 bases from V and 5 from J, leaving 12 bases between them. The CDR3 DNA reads TGTGCCAGCAGCCCATCGGGGACCCATAATTCACCCCTCCACTTT. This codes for CASSPSGTHNSPLHF.

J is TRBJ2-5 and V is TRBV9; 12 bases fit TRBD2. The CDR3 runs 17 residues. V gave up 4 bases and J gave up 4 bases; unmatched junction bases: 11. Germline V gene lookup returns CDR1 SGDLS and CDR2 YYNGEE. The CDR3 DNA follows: TGTGCCAGCAGCTTTTCTAGCGGGGGGGCTTTAGCAGAGACCCAGTACTTC. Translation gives CASSFSSGGALAETQYF.

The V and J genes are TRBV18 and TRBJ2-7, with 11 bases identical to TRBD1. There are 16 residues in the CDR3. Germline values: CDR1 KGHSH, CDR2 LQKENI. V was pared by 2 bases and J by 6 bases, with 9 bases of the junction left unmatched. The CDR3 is CASSPTARTGGGEQYF. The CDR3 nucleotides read TGTGCCAGCTCACCAACCGCCCGGACAGGGGGCGGCGAGCAGTACTTC.

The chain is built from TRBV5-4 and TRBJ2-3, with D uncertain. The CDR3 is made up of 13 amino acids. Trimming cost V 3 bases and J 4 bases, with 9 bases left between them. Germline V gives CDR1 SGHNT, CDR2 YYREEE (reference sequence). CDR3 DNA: TGTGCCAGCAGCTATGCAGTTGCAGATACGCAGTATTTT. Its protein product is CASSYAVADTQYF.

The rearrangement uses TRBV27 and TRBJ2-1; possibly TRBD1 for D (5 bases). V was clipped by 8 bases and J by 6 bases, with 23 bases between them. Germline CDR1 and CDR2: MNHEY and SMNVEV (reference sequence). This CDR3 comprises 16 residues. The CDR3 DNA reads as TGTGCCAGCGCCCGACCGACAGCAACTGTTATCAATGAGCAGTTCTTC. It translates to CASARPTATVINEQFF.

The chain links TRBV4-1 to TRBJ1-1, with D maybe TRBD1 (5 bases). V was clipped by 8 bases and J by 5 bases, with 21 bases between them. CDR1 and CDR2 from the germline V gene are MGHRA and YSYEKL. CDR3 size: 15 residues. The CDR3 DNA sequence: TGCGCCAGCTCATATATCGGGGGAAGAGAAACTGAAGCTTTCTTT. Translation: CASSYIGGRETEAFF.

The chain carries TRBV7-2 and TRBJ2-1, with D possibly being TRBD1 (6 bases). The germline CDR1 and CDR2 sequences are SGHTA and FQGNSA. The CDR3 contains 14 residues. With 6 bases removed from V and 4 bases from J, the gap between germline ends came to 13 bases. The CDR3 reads CASRTSGVYNEQFF. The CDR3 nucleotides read TGTGCCAGCAGAACCTCAGGGGTGTACAATGAGCAGTTCTTC.

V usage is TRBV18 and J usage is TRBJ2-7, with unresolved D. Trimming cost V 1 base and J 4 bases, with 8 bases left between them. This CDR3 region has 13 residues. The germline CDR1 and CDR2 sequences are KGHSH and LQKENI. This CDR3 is CASSPRAEYEQYF. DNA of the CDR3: TGTGCCAGCTCACCACGGGCGGAATACGAGCAGTACTTC.